Detailed here is one T cell receptor (beta chain). The antigen is not known. Germline CDR1 SEHNR, CDR2 FQNEAQ (reference sequence). This CDR3 contains 15 residues. V shed 2 bases, J shed 3 bases, and the junction held 7 bases outside the gene matches. TCR beta VDJ and CDR3 were profiled, and genomic DNA was the template. TCRdb reprocessed the reads via MiXCR and lists one record per CDR3 protein. In the table there are about 190,000 distinct CDR3 sequences, approximately 49% of which are singletons. The sample is drawn from a study of CD8+CD57+ T cells in acquired aplastic anemia. General observations from the study: The study found no significant CD8+ Simpson's diversity difference between patients and controls.

V gene TRBV7-9 combines with J gene TRBJ2-7, with TRBD1 matching over 7 bases. The sample comprised sorted CD4+, CD8+, or CD8+CD57+ T cells (not recorded which) from PBMCs. The clonotype comes from a human donor in good health, serving as a control. CDR3 DNA sequence: TGTGCCAGCAGCTTATACAGGGGAAGTTACTACGAGCAGTACTTC. Translating gives CASSLYRGSYYEQYF. The complete variable domain, with remaining parts taken from reference TRBV7-9 and TRBJ2-7, reads DTGVSQNPRHKITKRGQNVTFRCDPISEHNRLYWYRQTLGQGPEFLTYFQNEAQLEKSRLLSDRFSAERPKGSFSTLEIQRTEQGDSAMYLCASSLYRGSYYEQYFGPGTRLTVT.